This T cell receptor beta chain comes out of a study of blood T cell repertoires in COVID-19. Study details: Some COVID-19 samples were acute and others convalescent; all came from the United States, Italy and Spain. PBMCs, B-cell-depleted T cells, or T cells provided the cDNA or gDNA that made up the material.

Cohort 3 donors were reported recovered after two negative PCRs, clearance, or symptom resolution. Trimming took 0 bases from V and 8 from J, leaving 9 bases between them. The CDR3 extends over 14 amino acids. The V gene's germline CDR1 is SGDLS and CDR2 YYNGEE. Sequencing was performed with immunoSEQ multiplex PCR; in TCRdb, only in-frame clones are kept and a portion is missing. The sample includes fewer than 350,000 clones, approximately 88% seen only once; the top ten take about 6.1%. V is TRBV9 and J is TRBJ1-6, with D unclear. Sequenced: PBMCs or T cells enriched from blood (not recorded which). The source is a middle-aged woman who had recovered from COVID-19. The CDR3: CASSVVPSYSPLHF. CDR3 bases: TGTGCCAGCAGCGTAGTTCCTAGCTATTCACCCCTCCACTTT.